The subject of this entry is one T cell receptor beta chain. Its antigen is undetermined. V lost 4 bases to trimming and J lost 5 bases, with 9 bases between them. The CDR3 is 13 residues long. CDR1 is KGHDR, CDR2 SFDVKD, per germline. Study conclusions and caveats: Tumor Treg TCRs overlapped most with tumor naive CD4+ cells. Larger-cohort validation covered only one TCR beta V-J rearrangement.

Full-length variable regions came from constant-region reverse primers plus semi-nested Nested Universal Primer A PCR. TCRdb re-called the 5' RACE reads with MiXCR, one entry per CDR3 protein. The table records several thousand distinct CDR3 sequences, 36% of them present only once. This clonotype was obtained from a female donor with breast cancer. Sequenced input: tumor-infiltrating memory CD4+ T cells sorted from the breast tumor. Subset defined: memory CD4+ T cells, CD4+CD45RO+CD25-. The chain recombines TRBV24-1 with TRBJ2-3, with no clear D. The CDR3 region is CATSEPRVDTQYF. Written as DNA, the CDR3 is TGTGCCACCAGTGAGCCTAGAGTAGATACGCAGTATTTT.